The 8 T cell receptor beta chains presented below share a single source sample, sequenced in a study of blood T cells in healthy people across ages. A second PCR of about 7 to 11 cycles used a sample-barcoded 5' primer and a J-beta primer mix. TCRdb ran MiXCR on the 5' RACE reads and lists one entry per CDR3 protein. In the table there are about 1.8 million distinct CDR3 sequences, 40% to 55% of which are singletons. The sequencing sample was made of blood. The source of these receptors is a woman aged 40 to 50 in good health.

In DNA, the CDR3 is TGTGCCAGCAGGTGGGGGCAGGGTAATGAGCAGTTCTTC. Translating it yields CASRWGQGNEQFF. The V call is TRBV12-3 or TRBV12-4, the J call TRBJ2-1, with D possibly TRBD1 on 6 matching bases. V lost 6 bases and J 7 bases, leaving 13 bases between the germline ends. CDR3 length: 13 amino acids.

This clonotype has only a few counts. This chain's CDR3 is CASITGSGGSYNEQFF. In DNA, the CDR3 is TGTGCCAGCATCACCGGTAGCGGGGGATCCTACAATGAGCAGTTCTTC. The chain uses TRBV6-2 or TRBV6-3 and TRBJ2-1; the match to TRBD2 covers 9 bases. V dropped 7 bases and J dropped 1; count of bases not matched to a gene: 8. CDR1 and CDR2 (germline): MNHEY, SVGEGT. The CDR3 contains 16 residues.

This clonotype was observed a few times. This chain links TRBV7-2 with TRBJ2-7; 7 bases fit TRBD1. There are 17 residues in the CDR3. Germline loops: CDR1 SGHTA, CDR2 FQGNSA. The junction had 17 bases not matched to a gene; V was cut back by 2 bases and J by 7 bases. This CDR3 reads CASSLRRTGATYNEQYF. The CDR3 bases are TGTGCCAGCAGCTTACGGCGCACAGGGGCTACCTACAATGAGCAGTACTTC.

In this sample, this clonotype turned up a few times. The rearrangement joins TRBV29-1 to TRBJ2-6, with 11 bases identical to TRBD1. V shed 6 bases, J shed 0 bases, and the junction held 7 bases outside the gene matches. Germline V gene lookup returns CDR1 SQVTM and CDR2 ANQGSEA. The CDR3 totals 17 residues. CDR3 sequence (DNA): TGCAGCGTATGGACAGGGGGCGAATACTCTGGGGCCAACGTCCTGACTTTC. This translates into CSVWTGGEYSGANVLTF.

The chain carries TRBV29-1 and TRBJ2-1; D ambiguous. Germline CDR1 and CDR2: SQVTM and ANQGSEA. The CDR3 contains 11 residues. V shed 6 bases and J shed 7 bases, with 10 bases lying between them. The CDR3 DNA reads TGCAGCGTCCCTGACTTGAATGAGCAGTTCTTC. Translated, it gives CSVPDLNEQFF.

The chain carries TRBV27 and TRBJ2-5; D might be TRBD1 (8 bases). Germline-derived CDR1 and CDR2 are MNHEY and SMNVEV (reference sequence). The CDR3 has 15 residues. The V and J ends lost 5 bases and 4 bases respectively, with 17 bases between them. CDR3 in DNA: TGTGCCAGCAGTCTAGGACAGGGAGGGGTAGAGACCCAGTACTTC. Translation: CASSLGQGGVETQYF.

This clonotype was detected ten times or more. The CDR3 sequence is CSAWTGKTYEQYF. In DNA form, the CDR3 reads TGCAGCGCCTGGACAGGGAAAACCTACGAGCAGTACTTC. The V call is TRBV29-1, the J call TRBJ2-7, with TRBD1 matching over 8 bases. The V gene's germline CDR1 is SQVTM and CDR2 ANQGSEA. V was pared by 7 bases and J by 2 bases, with 7 bases of the junction left unmatched. There are 13 residues in the CDR3.

This clonotype appeared a few times. The chain carries TRBV12-5 and TRBJ2-5, with D unresolved. Germline V gives CDR1 LGHNT, CDR2 FRNRAP. Deletions cut 1 base from V and 2 bases from J, with 17 bases between. The CDR3 has 17 residues. The CDR3 sequence is CASGLDQTPTWQETQYF. CDR3 nucleotide sequence: TGTGCTAGTGGTTTGGATCAGACCCCAACATGGCAAGAGACCCAGTACTTC.